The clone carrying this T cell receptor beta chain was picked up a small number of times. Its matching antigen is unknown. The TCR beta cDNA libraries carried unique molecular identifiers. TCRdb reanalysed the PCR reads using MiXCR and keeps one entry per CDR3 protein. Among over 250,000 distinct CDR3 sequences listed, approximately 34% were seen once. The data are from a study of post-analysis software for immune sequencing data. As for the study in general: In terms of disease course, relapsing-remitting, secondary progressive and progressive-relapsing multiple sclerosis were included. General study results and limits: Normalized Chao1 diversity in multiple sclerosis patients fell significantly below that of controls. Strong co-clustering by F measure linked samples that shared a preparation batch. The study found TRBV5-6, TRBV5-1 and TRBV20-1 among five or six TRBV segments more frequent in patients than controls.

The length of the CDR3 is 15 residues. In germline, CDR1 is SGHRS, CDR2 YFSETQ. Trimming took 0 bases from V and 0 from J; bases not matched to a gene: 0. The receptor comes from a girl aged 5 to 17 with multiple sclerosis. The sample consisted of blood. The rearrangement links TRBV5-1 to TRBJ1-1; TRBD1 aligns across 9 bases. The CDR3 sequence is CASSLGDRVNTEAFF. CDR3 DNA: TGCGCCAGCAGCTTGGGGGACAGGGTGAACACTGAAGCTTTCTTT.